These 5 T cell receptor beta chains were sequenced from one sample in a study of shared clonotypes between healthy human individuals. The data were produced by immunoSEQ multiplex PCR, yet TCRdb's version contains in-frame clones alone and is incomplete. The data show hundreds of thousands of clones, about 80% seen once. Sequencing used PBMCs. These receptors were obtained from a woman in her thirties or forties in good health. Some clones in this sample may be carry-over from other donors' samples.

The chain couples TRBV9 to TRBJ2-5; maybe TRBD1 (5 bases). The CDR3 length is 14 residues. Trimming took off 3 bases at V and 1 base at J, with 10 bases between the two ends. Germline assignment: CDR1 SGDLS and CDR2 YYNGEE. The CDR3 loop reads CASSAGHSQETQYF. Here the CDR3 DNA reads TGTGCCAGCAGCGCAGGACACTCCCAAGAGACCCAGTACTTC.

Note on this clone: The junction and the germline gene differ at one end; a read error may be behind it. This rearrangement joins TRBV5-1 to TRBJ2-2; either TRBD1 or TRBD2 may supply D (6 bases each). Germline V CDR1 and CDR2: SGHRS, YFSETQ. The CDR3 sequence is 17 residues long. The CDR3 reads CASGLVGGPTNTGELFF. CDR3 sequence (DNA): TGCGCCAGCGGCTTGGTGGGGGGCCCTACGAACACCGGGGAGCTGTTTTTT.

The CDR3 loop reads CASTYVQGGEQYF. The DNA of the CDR3 is TGTGCCAGCACCTACGTACAGGGAGGGGAGCAGTACTTC. The chain couples TRBV28 to TRBJ2-7, with D possibly being TRBD2 (7 bases). There are 13 residues in the CDR3. V lost 7 bases, J lost 7 bases, and 17 bases lay in between. Per germline, CDR1 MDHEN and CDR2 SYDVKM.

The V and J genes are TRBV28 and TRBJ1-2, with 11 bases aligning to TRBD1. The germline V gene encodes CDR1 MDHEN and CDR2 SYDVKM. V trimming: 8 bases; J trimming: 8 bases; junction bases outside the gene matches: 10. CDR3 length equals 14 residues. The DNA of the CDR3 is TGTGCCAGCTCTGGCCGGTGGACAGGGGGCGGCTACACCTTC. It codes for CASSGRWTGGGYTF.

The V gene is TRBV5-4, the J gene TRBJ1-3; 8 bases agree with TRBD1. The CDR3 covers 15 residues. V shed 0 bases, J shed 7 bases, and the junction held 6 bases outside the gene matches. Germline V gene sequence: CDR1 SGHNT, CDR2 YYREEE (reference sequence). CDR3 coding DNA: TGTGCCAGCAGCTTGGCGGGGACAGGATTCAACACCATATATTTT. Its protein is CASSLAGTGFNTIYF. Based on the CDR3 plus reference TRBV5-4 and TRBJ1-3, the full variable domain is ETGVTQSPTHLIKTRGQQVTLRCSSQSGHNTVSWYQQALGQGPQFIFQYYREEENGRGNFPPRFSGLQFPNYSSELNVNALELDDSALYLCASSLAGTGFNTIYFGEGSWLTVV.